This TCR beta chain was sequenced for a study of OX40 agonist ivuxolimab in advanced cancers. This CDR3 region has 14 residues. With 6 bases removed from V and 1 base from J, the gap between germline ends came to 9 bases. From germline, CDR1 is WNHNN and CDR2 SYGVQD (reference sequence). Generated by immunoSEQ multiplex PCR, the TCRdb table keeps only in-frame clones and is missing some. The sample lists about 37,000 clones; just under 85% were seen once. This sequence originates from an adult with an advanced solid tumor such as melanoma, head and neck, liver or kidney cancer. V is TRBV10-1 and J is TRBJ2-2; no definite D call. The sample consisted of CD4+ or CD8+ T cells sorted from blood, taken in a trial of the OX40 agonist ivuxolimab. CDR3 coding DNA: TGCGCCAGCAGCGTACAGTTGAACACCGGGGAGCTGTTTTTT. Protein: CASSVQLNTGELFF.